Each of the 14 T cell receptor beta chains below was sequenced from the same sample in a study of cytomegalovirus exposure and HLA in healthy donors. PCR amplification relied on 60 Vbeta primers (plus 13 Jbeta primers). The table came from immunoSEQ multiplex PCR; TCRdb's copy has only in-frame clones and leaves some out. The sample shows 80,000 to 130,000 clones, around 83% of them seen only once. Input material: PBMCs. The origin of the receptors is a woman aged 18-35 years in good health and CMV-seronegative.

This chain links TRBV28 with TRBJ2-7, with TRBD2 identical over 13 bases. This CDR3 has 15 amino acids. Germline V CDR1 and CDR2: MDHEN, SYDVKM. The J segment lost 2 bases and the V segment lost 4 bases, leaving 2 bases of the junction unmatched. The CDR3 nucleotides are TGTGCCAGCAGTTGGACTAGCGGGAGACCCTACGAGCAGTACTTC. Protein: CASSWTSGRPYEQYF.

CDR3 nucleotide sequence: TGTGCCAGCAGTTACCGCCTTGAGGAAAAACTGTTTTTT. Translating gives CASSYRLEEKLFF. V gene TRBV6-5 combines with J gene TRBJ1-4; D ambiguous. The CDR3 contains 13 residues. The ends were cut back, 2 bases at V and 8 bases at J, with 9 bases in the middle. Germline assignment: CDR1 MNHEY and CDR2 SVGAGI.

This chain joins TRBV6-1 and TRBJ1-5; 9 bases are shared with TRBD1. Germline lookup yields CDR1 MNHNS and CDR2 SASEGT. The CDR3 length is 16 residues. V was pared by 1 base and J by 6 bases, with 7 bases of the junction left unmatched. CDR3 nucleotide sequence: TGTGCCAGCAGTGAAGGTTTGGGGGACAGGGCTCAGCCCCAGCATTTT. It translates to CASSEGLGDRAQPQHF.

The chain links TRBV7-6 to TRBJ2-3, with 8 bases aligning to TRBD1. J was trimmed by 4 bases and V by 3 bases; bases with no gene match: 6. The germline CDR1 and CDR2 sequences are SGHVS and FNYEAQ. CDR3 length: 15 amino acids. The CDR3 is CASSFSRGPSDTQYF. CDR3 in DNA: TGTGCCAGCAGCTTCTCCAGGGGGCCTTCAGATACGCAGTATTTT.

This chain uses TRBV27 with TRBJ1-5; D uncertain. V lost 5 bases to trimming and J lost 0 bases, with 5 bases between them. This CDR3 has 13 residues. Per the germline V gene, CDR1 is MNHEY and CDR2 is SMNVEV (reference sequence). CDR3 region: CASSPRSNQPQHF. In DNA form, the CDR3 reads TGTGCCAGCAGTCCCCGTAGCAATCAGCCCCAGCATTTT.

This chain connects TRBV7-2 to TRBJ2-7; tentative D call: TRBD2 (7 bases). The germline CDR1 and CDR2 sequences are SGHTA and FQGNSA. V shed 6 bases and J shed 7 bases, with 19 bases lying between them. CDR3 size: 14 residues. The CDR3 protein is CASSRGRGPGEQYF. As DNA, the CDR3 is TGTGCCAGCAGTAGAGGGCGGGGGCCGGGAGAGCAGTACTTC.

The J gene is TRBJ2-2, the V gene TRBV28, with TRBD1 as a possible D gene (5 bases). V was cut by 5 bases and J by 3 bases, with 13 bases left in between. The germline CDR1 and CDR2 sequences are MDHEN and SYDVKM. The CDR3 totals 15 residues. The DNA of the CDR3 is TGTGCCAGCAGTGGACATGGACCAGACACCGGGGAGCTGTTTTTT. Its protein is CASSGHGPDTGELFF.

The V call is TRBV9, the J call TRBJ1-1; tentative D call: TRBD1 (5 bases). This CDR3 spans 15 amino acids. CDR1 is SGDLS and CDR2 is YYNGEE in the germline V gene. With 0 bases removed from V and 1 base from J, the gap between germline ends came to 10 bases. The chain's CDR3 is CASSVVKGPNTEAFF. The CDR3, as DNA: TGTGCCAGCAGCGTAGTAAAGGGGCCGAACACTGAAGCTTTCTTT.

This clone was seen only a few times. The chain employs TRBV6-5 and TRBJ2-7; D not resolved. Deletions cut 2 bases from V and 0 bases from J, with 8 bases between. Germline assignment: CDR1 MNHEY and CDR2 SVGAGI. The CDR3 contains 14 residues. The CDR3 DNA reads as TGTGCCAGCAGTTACGAGGAGAGCTCCTACGAGCAGTACTTC. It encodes CASSYEESSYEQYF.

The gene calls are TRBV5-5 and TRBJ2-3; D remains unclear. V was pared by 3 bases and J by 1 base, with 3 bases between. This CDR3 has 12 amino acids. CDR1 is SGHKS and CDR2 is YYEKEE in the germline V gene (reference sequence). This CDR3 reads CASSSRTDTQYF. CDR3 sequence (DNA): TGTGCCAGCAGCTCTCGCACAGATACGCAGTATTTT.

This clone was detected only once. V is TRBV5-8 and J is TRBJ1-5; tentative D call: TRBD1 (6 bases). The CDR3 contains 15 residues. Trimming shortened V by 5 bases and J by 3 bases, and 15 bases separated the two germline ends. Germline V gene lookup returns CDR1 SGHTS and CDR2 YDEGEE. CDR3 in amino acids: CASSRQVGNNQPQHF. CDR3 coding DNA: TGTGCCAGCAGTCGACAGGTTGGTAACAATCAGCCCCAGCATTTT.

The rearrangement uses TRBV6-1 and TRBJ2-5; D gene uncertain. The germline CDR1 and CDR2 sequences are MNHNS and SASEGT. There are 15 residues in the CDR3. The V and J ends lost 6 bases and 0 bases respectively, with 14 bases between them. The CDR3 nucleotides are TGTGCCAGCAGCCTCGCGGTAAAGGACCAAGAGACCCAGTACTTC. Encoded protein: CASSLAVKDQETQYF.

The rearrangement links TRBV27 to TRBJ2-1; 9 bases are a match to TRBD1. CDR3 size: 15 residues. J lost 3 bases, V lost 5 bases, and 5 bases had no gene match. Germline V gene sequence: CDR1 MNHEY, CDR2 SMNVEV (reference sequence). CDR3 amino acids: CASSPPGQGYNEQFF. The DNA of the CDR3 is TGTGCCAGCAGTCCTCCGGGACAGGGCTACAATGAGCAGTTCTTC.

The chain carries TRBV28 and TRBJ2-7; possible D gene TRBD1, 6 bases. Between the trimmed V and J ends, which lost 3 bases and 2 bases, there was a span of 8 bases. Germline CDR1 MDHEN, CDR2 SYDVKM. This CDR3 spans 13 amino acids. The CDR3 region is CASSFGDTYEQYF. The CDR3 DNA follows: TGTGCCAGCAGTTTTGGGGACACCTACGAGCAGTACTTC.